This T cell receptor (beta chain) originates from a study of blood T cell repertoires in COVID-19. Study information: COVID-19 samples, acute and convalescent, were from the United States, Italy and Spain. T cells, B-cell-depleted T cells, or PBMCs provided the cDNA or gDNA that served as material.

Followed longitudinally, the Seattle patients had been enrolled during active infection. Authors' data handling: Amplified reference gene primers provided the basis for estimating nucleated cell counts. Only in-frame clones appear in the TCRdb table, and some are missing; sequencing was by immunoSEQ multiplex PCR. D and trimming come from the DNA, and the V and J calls and clone size come from that table. This table has 230,000 or so clones, roughly 76% appearing once. V was clipped by 1 base and J by 1 base; unmatched bases: 6. The CDR3 sequence is 16 residues long. The germline V gene has CDR1 LGHDT and CDR2 YNNKEL (reference sequence). This clone was detected only once.

The source of this sequence is a woman older than 75 with COVID-19, enrolled during active disease. This chain connects TRBV3-1 (or the pseudogene TRBV3-2) to TRBJ1-1, with TRBD1 matching over 7 bases. Source material: peripheral blood. CDR3 nucleotide sequence: TGTGCCAGCAGCCAAGGAATCGGACAGGAGAACACTGAAGCTTTCTTT. Encoded protein: CASSQGIGQENTEAFF.